One and the same sample provided the 30 T cell receptor beta chains below, sequenced in a study of T cells after yellow fever vaccination. TCRdb ran MiXCR on the 5' RACE reads and lists one entry per CDR3 protein. The data show some 600,000 distinct CDR3 sequences, 12% seen once. The sequences come from PBMCs, collected on the day of the yellow fever booster vaccination. The receptors here all came from a man aged 25-45 years who received the YFV17D yellow fever vaccine.

There are a few counts of this clonotype. V usage is TRBV7-2 and J usage is TRBJ1-4; no clear D gene. Trimming cost V 5 bases and J 8 bases, with 15 bases left between them. From germline, CDR1 is SGHTA and CDR2 FQGNSA. The CDR3 is 14 residues long. The CDR3 protein is CASSPSLVEEKLFF. The DNA of the CDR3 is TGTGCCAGCAGCCCATCACTAGTGGAGGAAAAACTGTTTTTT.

This clonotype appeared a few times. The chain carries TRBV7-9 and TRBJ2-5; D not certain. CDR1 and CDR2 (germline): SEHNR, FQNEAQ (reference sequence). Trimming took off 10 bases at V and 2 bases at J, with 11 bases between the two ends. There are 12 residues in the CDR3. CDR3 sequence: CATQPFQETQYF. CDR3 DNA: TGTGCCACCCAGCCATTTCAAGAGACCCAGTACTTC.

This clonotype showed up just a few times. The chain combines TRBV7-3 with TRBJ2-3, with 7 bases aligning to TRBD2. Trimming took 4 bases from V and 4 from J; bases not matched to a gene: 8. The CDR3 has 15 amino acids. CDR1 is SGHTA, CDR2 FQGTGA, per germline. CDR3 sequence: CASSSVGLAADTQYF. The DNA of the CDR3 is TGTGCCAGCAGCTCCGTCGGCCTAGCGGCAGATACGCAGTATTTT.

This rearrangement joins TRBV4-3 to TRBJ2-2; D call uncertain. Germline CDR1 and CDR2: LGHNA and YSLEER. Trimming took off 3 bases at V and 7 bases at J, with 9 bases between the two ends. The CDR3 is 13 residues long. The CDR3 sequence: CASSHLGNGELFF. CDR3 bases: TGCGCCAGCAGCCATCTTGGGAACGGGGAGCTGTTTTTT.

This clonotype was observed many times. V is TRBV7-2 and J is TRBJ2-3; 13 nucleotides line up with TRBD2. The junction had 2 bases not matched to a gene; V was cut back by 4 bases and J by 1 base. There are 16 residues in the CDR3. The germline V gene has CDR1 SGHTA and CDR2 FQGNSA. The CDR3: CASSSGLAGGTDTQYF. CDR3 bases: TGTGCCAGCAGCTCCGGACTAGCGGGAGGCACAGATACGCAGTATTTT.

The chain employs TRBV10-3 and TRBJ2-5, with D perhaps TRBD1 (6 bases). Germline V gene lookup returns CDR1 ENHRY and CDR2 SYGVKD. CDR3 length: 12 residues. Trimming cost V 10 bases and J 2 bases, with 11 bases left between them. CDR3 coding DNA: TGTGCCACAGGAGGACAGCAAGAGACCCAGTACTTC. Translation: CATGGQQETQYF.

The CDR3 is CSARGLAGVTDTQYF. CDR3 nucleotides: TGCAGTGCTAGAGGACTAGCGGGAGTTACAGATACGCAGTATTTT. The chain joins TRBV20-1 to TRBJ2-3; 12 nucleotides agree with TRBD2. The CDR3 contains 15 residues. Trimming removed 1 base from V and 3 bases from J; junction bases left unmatched: 2. The germline gives CDR1 DFQATT, CDR2 SNEGSKA (reference sequence).

The rearrangement joins TRBV28 to TRBJ2-5, with 12 bases fitting TRBD2. This CDR3 is 15 amino acids long. Germline V gene data show CDR1 as MDHEN and CDR2 as SYDVKM. Trimming took 10 bases from V and 5 from J; bases not matched to a gene: 11. Written as DNA, the CDR3 is TGTGCCACCACGGCTAGCGGGAGGGCCGTGGAGACCCAGTACTTC. It codes for CATTASGRAVETQYF.

CDR3 loop: CASSLSKSRGGETQYF. For the CDR3, the DNA is TGTGCCAGCAGTTTATCGAAGAGCCGGGGAGGGGAGACCCAGTACTTC. The V and J genes are TRBV27 and TRBJ2-5; 7 bases are shared with TRBD2. Germline-derived CDR1 and CDR2 are MNHEY and SMNVEV (reference sequence). Trimming cost V 0 bases and J 5 bases; bases outside gene matches: 9. The CDR3 consists of 16 residues.

This clonotype occurred many times. The rearrangement links TRBV7-2 to TRBJ1-2; weak D call: TRBD1 (5 bases). Germline V gene data show CDR1 as SGHTA and CDR2 as FQGNSA. This CDR3 has 15 residues. Between the trimmed V and J ends, which lost 4 bases and 1 base, there was a span of 13 bases. CDR3 protein: CASSSNGHINYGYTF. CDR3 bases: TGTGCCAGCAGCTCAAACGGACATATTAACTATGGCTACACCTTC. Filled out from reference TRBV7-2 and TRBJ1-2, the complete variable domain reads GAGVSQSPSNKVTEKGKDVELRCDPISGHTALYWYRQSLGQGLEFLIYFQGNSAPDKSGLPSDRFSAERTGGSVSTLTIQRTQQEDSAVYLCASSSNGHINYGYTFGSGTRLTVV.

This clonotype occurred a few times. The genes are TRBV18 and TRBJ2-1; 7 bases match TRBD1. From germline, CDR1 is KGHSH and CDR2 LQKENI. The CDR3 consists of 15 residues. The trim removed 3 bases at V and 5 bases at J, leaving 7 bases unmatched. Written as DNA, the CDR3 is TGTGCCAGCTCACCCCGACAGGGAGTACACAATGAGCAGTTCTTC. Protein product: CASSPRQGVHNEQFF.

The chain links TRBV4-3 to TRBJ2-7; D not resolved. Per the germline V gene, CDR1 is LGHNA and CDR2 is YSLEER. V lost 0 bases to trimming and J lost 2 bases, with 14 bases between them. The length of the CDR3 is 16 residues. The CDR3 region has the DNA TGCGCCAGCAGCCAAGAGCCCCTCGGCCCCACCTACGAGCAGTACTTC. Amino acids: CASSQEPLGPTYEQYF.

This clonotype was seen a few times. V gene TRBV9 combines with J gene TRBJ1-2, with TRBD1 as a possible D gene (6 bases). The CDR3 spans 14 residues. Trimming shortened V by 0 bases and J by 8 bases, and 14 bases separated the two germline ends. Germline V gene lookup returns CDR1 SGDLS and CDR2 YYNGEE. The CDR3 DNA reads as TGTGCCAGCAGCGTAGAACAGGGAATATCCGGCTACACCTTC. Translated: CASSVEQGISGYTF.

There are a few counts of this clonotype. V is TRBV6-1 and J is TRBJ1-2, with 9 positions matching TRBD1. Germline CDR1 reads MNHNS; CDR2 reads SASEGT. V was pared by 6 bases and J by 6 bases, with 8 bases of the junction left unmatched. The CDR3 covers 14 residues. The CDR3 here is CASRGRGTGNGYTF. The CDR3 DNA sequence: TGTGCCAGCAGGGGGAGAGGGACAGGGAATGGCTACACCTTC.

This clonotype was seen many times. Here the CDR3 DNA reads TGCAGTGCTGCCGAGGGACAGGGGGCCGTAAACATTCAGTACTTC. Its translation is CSAAEGQGAVNIQYF. The rearrangement links TRBV20-1 to TRBJ2-4; 12 bases are shared with TRBD1. There are 15 residues in the CDR3. CDR1 DFQATT and CDR2 SNEGSKA come from the germline V gene (reference sequence). The J segment lost 6 bases and the V segment lost 5 bases, leaving 8 bases of the junction unmatched.

This clonotype showed up just a few times. The chain uses TRBV20-1 and TRBJ2-5; the D gene is possibly TRBD1 (5 bases). Between the trimmed V and J ends, which lost 6 bases and 3 bases, there was a span of 17 bases. Germline V gene sequence: CDR1 DFQATT, CDR2 SNEGSKA (reference sequence). The CDR3 has 14 residues. The CDR3 nucleotides are TGCAGTGCGGCGACAGATGCAGTGGAAGAGACCCAGTACTTC. It specifies CSAATDAVEETQYF.

The J gene is TRBJ2-5, the V gene TRBV6-5; TRBD1 aligns across 9 bases. Germline CDR1 and CDR2: MNHEY and SVGAGI. V dropped 2 bases and J dropped 4; count of bases not matched to a gene: 5. The CDR3 contains 15 residues. CDR3: CASSYGGQGIETQYF. CDR3 bases: TGTGCCAGCAGTTACGGGGGACAGGGAATAGAGACCCAGTACTTC.

The chain employs TRBV12-3 or TRBV12-4 and TRBJ2-2; TRBD2 aligns across 8 bases. Unmatched junction bases numbered 9, after V lost 6 bases and J lost 6 bases. This CDR3 comprises 15 residues. The CDR3 is CASRLSGSVAGELFF. Here the CDR3 DNA reads TGTGCCAGCAGGTTGAGCGGGAGCGTCGCCGGGGAGCTGTTTTTT.

The J gene is TRBJ2-2, the V gene TRBV2; the D gene is possibly TRBD1 (5 bases). Between the trimmed V and J ends, which lost 5 bases and 1 base, there was a span of 14 bases. Germline V gene data show CDR1 as SNHLY and CDR2 as FYNNEI. The CDR3 loop spans 16 amino acids. CDR3 region: CASSSSDSWNTGELFF. CDR3 coding DNA: TGTGCCAGCAGTTCATCTGACAGTTGGAACACCGGGGAGCTGTTTTTT.

The chain employs TRBV7-2 and TRBJ1-1; D is unclear. Germline lookup yields CDR1 SGHTA and CDR2 FQGNSA. Deletions cut 2 bases from V and 4 bases from J, with 17 bases between. There are 16 residues in the CDR3. This CDR3 is CASSLWSAEMSTEAFF. DNA of the CDR3: TGTGCCAGCAGCTTATGGTCTGCGGAGATGAGCACTGAAGCTTTCTTT.

This sequence joins TRBV20-1 and TRBJ2-7; 10 bases are a match to TRBD2. Germline assignment: CDR1 DFQATT and CDR2 SNEGSKA (reference sequence). The CDR3 extends over 15 amino acids. With 6 bases clipped from V and 4 bases from J, the junction kept 12 bases outside the gene matches. CDR3 amino acids: CSATSRSSGSYEQYF. The CDR3 DNA sequence: TGCAGTGCCACAAGCCGCTCTAGCGGGAGTTACGAGCAGTACTTC.

The chain uses TRBV4-3 and TRBJ2-2; maybe TRBD2 (6 bases). The CDR3 totals 14 residues. Germline lookup yields CDR1 LGHNA and CDR2 YSLEER. V lost 3 bases and J lost 5, with 10 bases in between. DNA for the CDR3: TGCGCCAGCAGCCATTTTCGGGGGACCGGGGAGCTGTTTTTT. It yields the protein CASSHFRGTGELFF.

In its sample, this clonotype was seen a few times. The J gene is TRBJ2-1, the V gene TRBV11-3; D may be TRBD2 (6 bases). V lost 5 bases and J lost 0, with 14 bases in between. This CDR3 spans 16 amino acids. CDR1 is SGHNT and CDR2 is YENEEA in the germline V gene. In DNA, the CDR3 is TGTGCCAGCAGCCCCCGGGACGGGAGCTCCTACAATGAGCAGTTCTTC. Translating it yields CASSPRDGSSYNEQFF.

This clonotype was counted between two and nine times. This chain uses TRBV7-2 with TRBJ1-4; no clear D gene. The V and J ends lost 2 bases and 7 bases respectively, with 14 bases between them. Per germline, CDR1 SGHTA and CDR2 FQGNSA. The CDR3 is 15 amino acids. CDR3 in amino acids: CASSLSIPSPEKLFF. The CDR3 coding sequence is TGTGCCAGCAGCTTATCCATCCCAAGCCCTGAAAAACTGTTTTTT.

This clonotype was detected only a few times. The rearrangement joins TRBV4-2 to TRBJ2-5; perhaps TRBD2 as D (6 bases). V lost 1 base and J 1 base, leaving 10 bases between the germline ends. CDR1 is LGHNA, CDR2 YNFKEQ, per germline. This CDR3 is built from 15 residues. CDR3 amino acids: CASSQGRTTQETQYF. The CDR3 coding sequence is TGTGCCAGCAGCCAAGGGAGGACTACCCAAGAGACCCAGTACTTC.

The V call is TRBV9, the J call TRBJ2-1; TRBD2 agrees at 14 bases. The germline V gene has CDR1 SGDLS and CDR2 YYNGEE. V was clipped by 2 bases and J by 6 bases; unmatched bases: 4. The CDR3 totals 16 residues. For the CDR3, the DNA is TGTGCCAGCAGCGTCGAGGGACTAGCGGGAGCCAATGAGCAGTTCTTC. Translation: CASSVEGLAGANEQFF.

This clonotype was recorded only once. Germline and junction disagree at one end, which may indicate a read error. V and J are TRBV20-1 and TRBJ2-3; 8 nucleotides align to TRBD2. The CDR3 extends over 16 amino acids. Germline assignment: CDR1 DFQATT and CDR2 SNEGSKA (reference sequence). The CDR3 DNA reads TGCTGTGCCCTCGAACCTTTACTAGCGGTAACAGATACGCAGTATTTT. As protein: CCALEPLLAVTDTQYF.

This sequence joins TRBV6-1 and TRBJ2-2, with 7 nucleotides matching TRBD2. Germline CDR1 MNHNS, CDR2 SASEGT. The length of the CDR3 is 15 residues. With V trimmed by 7 bases and J by 4 bases, 9 bases remained unmatched. CDR3 loop: CASTAGAGPTGELFF. CDR3 coding DNA: TGTGCCAGCACCGCCGGAGCGGGACCCACCGGGGAGCTGTTTTTT.

Ten or more counts support this clonotype. The rearrangement links TRBV10-3 to TRBJ2-7, with a tentative D call TRBD2 (6 bases). CDR1 and CDR2 from the germline V gene are ENHRY and SYGVKD. This CDR3 has 15 residues. Trimming took 4 bases from V and 2 from J, leaving 15 bases between them. The CDR3 region has the DNA TGTGCCATCAGTGGGTTGGGAGGCCTAACCTACGAGCAGTACTTC. This gives the protein CAISGLGGLTYEQYF.

The chain couples TRBV6-5 to TRBJ2-3; a possible D gene is TRBD2 (6 bases). CDR1 MNHEY and CDR2 SVGAGI come from the germline V gene. Trimming took 2 bases from V and 0 from J, leaving 6 bases between them. CDR3 length equals 14 residues. The CDR3 loop is CASSYAGSTDTQYF. In DNA form, the CDR3 reads TGTGCCAGCAGTTACGCGGGAAGCACAGATACGCAGTATTTT.